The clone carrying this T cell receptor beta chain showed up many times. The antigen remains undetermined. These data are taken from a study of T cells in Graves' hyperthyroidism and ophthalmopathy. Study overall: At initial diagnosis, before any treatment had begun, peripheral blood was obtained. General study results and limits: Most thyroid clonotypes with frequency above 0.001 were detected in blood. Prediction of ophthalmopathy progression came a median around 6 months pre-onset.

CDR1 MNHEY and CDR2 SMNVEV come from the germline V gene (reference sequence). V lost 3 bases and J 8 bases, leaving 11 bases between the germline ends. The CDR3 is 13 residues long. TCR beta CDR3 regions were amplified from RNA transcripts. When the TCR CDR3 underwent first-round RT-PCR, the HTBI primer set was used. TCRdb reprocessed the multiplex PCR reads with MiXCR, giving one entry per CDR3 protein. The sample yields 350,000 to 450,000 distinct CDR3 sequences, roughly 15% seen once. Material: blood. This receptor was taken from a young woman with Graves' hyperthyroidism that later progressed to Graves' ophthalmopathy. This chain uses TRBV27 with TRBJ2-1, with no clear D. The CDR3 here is CASSFLGNYEQFF. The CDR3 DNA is TGTGCCAGCAGTTTTTTGGGAAACTATGAGCAGTTCTTC.